This T cell receptor (beta chain) stems from a study of cytomegalovirus exposure and HLA in healthy donors (dated by TCRdb to the late 2010s). Some background on the complete study: In an earlier analysis of under 750 of the donors, around 300 Gb of sequence data and 95 million to 130 million unique TCR beta sequences from about 190 million T cells were reported. Roughly 300 gigabases of sequencing data and approximately 92 million unique TCR sequences made up an early release that covered 500 to 650 HLA-typed donors. Of the roughly 420 genotyped donors, 81% were placed in the genetic ancestry cluster associated with self-reported Caucasian donors. The study was designed to test whether signatures of past pathogen exposure could be identified by cataloging public T cell receptors. The study used immunosequencing to profile the T cell repertoires of approximately 630 subjects and linked those repertoires to cytomegalovirus serostatus. In addition to the first cohort of 666 subjects, a separate validation cohort of 100 to 150 different subjects was used. High-throughput TCR immunosequencing, statistical association of individual TCRs with disease status, and machine learning were combined to predict cytomegalovirus infection status. To study patterns of TCR occurrence, a later analysis re-analyzed previously published TCR beta repertoires from 500 to 850 donors and added high-resolution HLA genotyping. Rather than drawing on any new phenotypic data, the later analysis identified candidate immune exposures from TCR beta sequences and the way those sequences occurred across donors. An earlier analysis of about 600 of the donors used high-throughput TCR beta sequencing to judge whether each TCR beta V gene segment behaved as functional or pseudogenic. Alongside the repertoire data, information on donor age, sex, ethnicity and CMV serostatus was compiled. A later genetic analysis took genome-wide SNP genotypes for about 55% of the 666 donors and used that subset as a discovery cohort. Every repertoire in the discovery cohort had been generated on one and the same sequencing platform. HLA typing included class I and class II loci at four-digit resolution. The number of typed donors differed by locus: about 629-630 for A, B, C, DRB1 and DQB1; approximately 520 for DQA1; over 600 for DPA1; and roughly 450 for DPB1. A handful of DR-DQ haplotypes were handled as single units for association and clustering because linkage in the cohort was strong. Across some 400 genotyped donors of the cohort, an average of about 200,000 unique TCR beta nucleotide sequences per donor were sequenced, and roughly 20% of those sequences were non-productive.

The cohort consisted of 650 to 850 healthy bone marrow donors. All cohort members were sampled while nominally healthy, although unrecorded immune exposures were likely present. The donor tested CMV seronegative and was one of the 352 seronegative cohort members. Every donor gave a peripheral blood sample, and the peripheral blood mononuclear cells from that sample were used for TCR beta sequencing. The Qiagen DNeasy Blood Extraction Kit was used to extract genomic DNA from the blood cell samples. Beyond this particular receptor, the publication reports: In a later analysis, several top co-occurrence clusters were reported to appear linked to parvovirus B19, influenza, CMV and Epstein-Barr virus. Because HLA typing was unavailable for some donors at each locus, only the typed subset was used in association tests. At a false discovery rate of 0.05, a later analysis linked 16,951 TCR beta sequences to specific HLA alleles. In vitro tests confirmed that a few of the cytomegalovirus-associated TCR beta chains recognize cytomegalovirus antigens. A further reported finding was that TCR beta sequences accurately predicted the HLA-A and HLA-B alleles for most subjects in the first cohort. In an earlier analysis of about 600 of the donors, most TCR beta V segments appeared in productive rearrangements about 87% or about 30% of the time, broadly matching IMGT annotations. Strong co-occurrence of HLA alleles, especially DR and DQ, made assigning TCR associations to individual alleles difficult. Most TCR sequences were seen in very few donors, while some public TCRs were found in many individuals. Most CMV-associated TCR beta chains appeared to be HLA-restricted in a later analysis, and the HLA associations seemed to be driven largely by CMV exposure. The sequencing pipeline was judged likely to have produced a cluster of highly shared sequence variants as a technical artifact. Some IMGT-functional V segments, including TRBV6-2 and TRBV6-3, could not be told apart with the 87-base-pair reads, so those segments were excluded. According to a later analysis, TCR association rates differed among HLA loci, with DRB1 alleles showing the most associated TCRs and HLA-C alleles showing the fewest. For the cohort, immune exposure information was limited to CMV serostatus. A total of 164 TCR beta chains were listed by the study as associated with cytomegalovirus. Roughly uniform sequencing depth across donors was assumed in presence/absence analyses, although this assumption may not hold. This cohort had only TCR beta chains sequenced, and the lack of alpha or paired-chain data limited which features could be detected. Correlated functional status among segregating V segments might be attributable to linkage disequilibrium, but an unknown experimental factor could not be ruled out. The classifier was reported to diagnose cytomegalovirus status with high specificity and sensitivity in both the original and validation cohorts. In a later genetic analysis, fewer N-insertions in productive TCRs were reported among donors in an Asian-associated ancestry cluster than the roughly 700-donor mean. Over 15 rarely observed V segments, including chromosome 9 orphons, were excluded from the earlier analysis of just under 600 of the donors because counts were too low. V-gene and J-gene trimming of TCR beta chains was associated with a missense DCLRE1C variant in a later genetic analysis, and the association was replicated in an independent cohort. The authors suggested that the approach could potentially be extended to other disease states and immunological phenotypes. Compared with equally common non-associated chains, HLA-associated TCR beta chains in a later analysis were more clonally expanded and had lower generation probabilities.

The receptor library was made with the immunoSEQ multiplex PCR assay. For the multiplex PCR, a mixture combining 60 forward primers for TCR Vbeta segments and 13 reverse primers for TCR Jbeta segments was used. A multiplex PCR assay on genomic DNA amplified the CDR3 region of rearranged TCR beta genes. On the Illumina HiSeq System, the amplified TCR beta libraries were sequenced as 87-base-pair reads. Per the source publication's procedure: Across the roughly 640 repertoires, a later analysis counted approximately 75 million unique TCR beta chains, 9.5 million to 13 million of which were shared by at least two donors. Raw reads were error-corrected and collapsed into unique sequences with a nearest-neighbor algorithm that merged closely related sequences to remove PCR and sequencing errors. To assign V, D and J gene segments, CDR3 sequences were aligned to IMGT reference sequences. For a sequence to be retained, a match of at least six nucleotides to both a V gene segment and a J gene segment was required. Rearrangements were classified as productive when the CDR3 lacked stop codons and remained in frame with V and J, and all other rearrangements were classified as non-productive. CDR3 was defined according to IMGT convention as the region running from the second conserved V-encoded cysteine to the conserved J-encoded phenylalanine. The earlier analysis of 587 of the donors excluded any sequence lacking an unambiguous match to a single V gene segment. An earlier analysis of around 600 of the donors classified V segments as functional when productive rearrangements were above 56.7% and as segregating when the standard deviation between donors was above 5%. A statistical classification framework was developed to diagnose cytomegalovirus status using the catalog of TCR beta chain sequences. V and J gene assignment, in a later analysis, came from comparing TCR nucleotide sequences with IMGT/GENE-DB human TR gene sequences. The TCRdist pipeline was used in a later analysis to assign CDR3 sequences and most-parsimonious VDJ recombination scenarios. In a later analysis, each TCR beta chain was defined by its CDR3 amino acid sequence together with its V-gene family, and reads lacking a unique V-gene family were excluded. A later analysis removed 450 to 600 highly shared, low-generation-probability nucleotide sequences to deal with suspected cross-contamination and a sequencing artifact. In a later analysis, a clonal expansion index for each public chain was calculated from normalized within-repertoire ranks of inferred template counts. Generation probabilities in a later analysis came from a VDJ recombination model fitted to out-of-frame rearrangements, and those results were checked against IGoR. A later analysis scored TCR-TCR, TCR-HLA and TCR-CMV co-occurrence with hypergeometric tests, applying a repertoire-size bias correction to TCR pairs. In a later analysis, false discovery rates were estimated by permuting HLA or CMV assignments 20 times. A later analysis grouped co-occurring TCRs with DBSCAN, adding TCRdist sequence similarity when clustering within HLA-allele-positive subsets. Repertoires with fewer than 30,000 or more than 120,000 public chains were left out of co-occurrence clustering, as were five repertoires with anomalous nucleotide sharing. Entries here come from immuneACCESS through TCRdb and include only in-frame sequences with V and J called. Some clones fail to appear in such tables; in the studies checked, an unresolved V gene covers under half of the shortfall, and the cause of the remainder is unknown. V, J and clone size are taken as reported in that table, and D and trimming were inferred from the DNA itself. This sample holds roughly 230,000 clones; about 77% were observed only once. The ten largest clones take up around 0.44% of the sample.

About this clone itself: No antigen is known for it. No much larger clone exists at a distance of one base, and base qualities are not known.

V sheds 1 base and J sheds 0 bases, leaving 13 bases between their ends. The CDR3, cysteine through phenylalanine, is 16 amino acids long. The retained sequence is limited to the CDR3, 48 bases, with the frame set at the first base. The germline V gene (reference sequence) provides CDR1 SGHKS and CDR2 YYEKEE. The sequence is built from TRBV5-5 and TRBJ1-1, with no confident D gene call. The sequence came from a boy aged 5 to 17 in good health and CMV-seronegative. Specimen: PBMCs. The CDR3 reads as follows: CASSLIGQRLNTEAFF. The nucleotide sequence is given as TGTGCCAGCAGCTTGATTGGGCAGAGATTGAACACTGAAGCTTTCTTT. Joined to the reference TRBV5-5 and TRBJ1-1 proteins, this CDR3 gives the full variable domain: DAGVTQSPTHLIKTRGQQVTLRCSPISGHKSVSWYQQVLGQGPQFIFQYYEKEERGRGNFPDRFSARQFPNYSSELNVNALLLGDSALYLCASSLIGQRLNTEAFFGQGTRLTVV.